Given below is one T cell receptor beta chain in context. This sample was included in a study of early T cells in non-severe SARS-CoV-2 infection. TCRdb called the 5' RACE reads again in MiXCR, with one record for every CDR3 protein. In the table there are tens of thousands of distinct CDR3 sequences, roughly a tenth of which are singletons. CDR3 size: 14 residues. Trimming cost V 7 bases and J 2 bases, with 11 bases left between them. Germline V CDR1 and CDR2: MNHNS, SASEGT. This rearrangement joins TRBV6-1 to TRBJ2-2; possibly TRBD2 for D (6 bases). Sequenced sample: whole blood. The receptor was isolated from an adult who was a healthcare worker with PCR-confirmed SARS-CoV-2 infection or an uninfected control (not recorded which). CDR3 amino acids: CASIGGKNTGELFF. In nucleotides, the CDR3 is TGTGCCAGCATTGGCGGGAAAAACACCGGGGAGCTGTTTTTT.